This T cell receptor (beta chain) came from a study of blood T cell repertoires in COVID-19. Study-wide background: Samples of COVID-19 (acute and convalescent) were obtained from the United States, Italy and Spain. PBMCs, B-cell-depleted T cells, or T cells provided the cDNA or gDNA that made up the material.

As processed by the authors: Quantification of nucleated cells was approximated via reference gene primer amplification. Sequenced by immunoSEQ multiplex PCR; TCRdb stores in-frame clones only, minus some. V and J calls plus clone size are reproduced from that table; the DNA served to infer D and trimming. The sample includes fewer than 110,000 clones, 87% seen only once; the top ten take approximately 3.1%. Germline V CDR1 and CDR2: LGHNA, YNFKEQ. V gave up 0 bases and J gave up 4 bases, with 7 bases separating them. The CDR3 spans 15 residues. Only one count was recorded for this clone. The rearrangement links TRBV4-2 to TRBJ1-6; D is ambiguous. This clonotype originated in a man aged 45-65 years in a cohort sampled during active COVID-19. What was sequenced was peripheral blood. Here the CDR3 reads CASSQELYYNSPLHF. CDR3 nucleotides: TGTGCCAGCAGCCAAGAGTTGTATTATAATTCACCCCTCCACTTT.